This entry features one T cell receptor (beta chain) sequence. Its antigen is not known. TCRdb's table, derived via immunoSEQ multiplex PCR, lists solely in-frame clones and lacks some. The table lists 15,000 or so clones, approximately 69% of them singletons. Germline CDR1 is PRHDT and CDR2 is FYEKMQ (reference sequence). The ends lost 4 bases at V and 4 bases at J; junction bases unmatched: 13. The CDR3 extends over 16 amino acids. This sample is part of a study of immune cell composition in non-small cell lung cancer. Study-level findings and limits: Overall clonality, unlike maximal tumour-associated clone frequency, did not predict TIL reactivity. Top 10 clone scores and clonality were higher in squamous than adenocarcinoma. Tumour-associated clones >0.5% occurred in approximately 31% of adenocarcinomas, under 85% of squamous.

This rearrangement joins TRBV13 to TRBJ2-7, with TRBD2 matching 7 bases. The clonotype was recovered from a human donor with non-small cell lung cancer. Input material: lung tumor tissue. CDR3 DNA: TGTGCCAGCAGCTCCCCTGCGGGGGATGAGATTTACGAGCAGTACTTC. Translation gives CASSSPAGDEIYEQYF.